The 9 T cell receptor beta chains below were found in one sample sequenced in a study of T cell clones after liver transplantation. Only in-frame clones appear in the TCRdb table, and some are missing; sequencing was by immunoSEQ multiplex PCR. The table shows 6,500 or so clones, with less than 80% occurring only once. This material consisted of CD8+ T cells from blood, taken 24 months after liver transplant. These receptors all come from a human patient who received a liver transplant. Some T cells may be provided by the graft donor.

This clone is large by share. This chain uses TRBV4-1 with TRBJ1-6; TRBD1 might be the D (5 bases). Between the trimmed V and J ends, which lost 2 bases and 0 bases, there was a span of 11 bases. The CDR3 runs 17 residues. The germline CDR1 and CDR2 sequences are MGHRA and YSYEKL. CDR3 protein: CASSQKAGSSYNSPLHF. In nucleotides, the CDR3 is TGCGCCAGCAGCCAAAAAGCAGGGAGCTCCTATAATTCACCCCTCCACTTT.

This chain connects TRBV6-4 to TRBJ2-2; D is unresolved. The CDR3 has 12 amino acids. The V end was cut by 6 bases, the J end by 6 bases, with 8 bases between. From germline, CDR1 is MRHNA and CDR2 SNTAGT. CDR3 bases: TGTGCCAGCAGGGCCCTTTCCGGGGAGCTGTTTTTT. This codes for CASRALSGELFF.

V usage is TRBV6-6 and J usage is TRBJ2-7; 8 positions match TRBD1. V shed 2 bases, J shed 3 bases, and the junction held 3 bases outside the gene matches. The CDR3 loop spans 14 amino acids. Per the germline V gene, CDR1 is MNHNY and CDR2 is SVGAGI (reference sequence). The CDR3 coding sequence is TGTGCCAGCAGTTACGCAACAGGGGGCTACGAGCAGTACTTC. This encodes CASSYATGGYEQYF.

The gene calls are TRBV7-6 and TRBJ2-7; possibly TRBD2 for D (6 bases). Germline CDR1 reads SGHVS; CDR2 reads FNYEAQ. V shed 4 bases and J shed 0 bases, with 10 bases lying between them. The CDR3 runs 14 residues. In DNA, the CDR3 is TGTGCCAGCAGCTGGGAGGAGAGCTCCTACGAGCAGTACTTC. This gives the protein CASSWEESSYEQYF.

Here the CDR3 reads CASTPRGDRGRDEQYF. Here the CDR3 DNA reads TGTGCCAGCACCCCCCGCGGGGACAGGGGGCGCGACGAGCAGTACTTC. The rearrangement joins TRBV21-1 to TRBJ2-7; TRBD1 is the table's D call and was not checked against the DNA. TRBV21-1 is designated a pseudogene. The CDR3 length is 16 residues.

The V and J genes are TRBV7-6 and TRBJ1-4; 8 nucleotides align to TRBD1. Germline values: CDR1 SGHVS, CDR2 FNYEAQ. The CDR3 is 15 amino acids. Trimming took 4 bases from V and 8 from J; bases not matched to a gene: 9. The CDR3: CASSSGGDRREKLFF. In DNA form, the CDR3 reads TGTGCCAGCAGCTCAGGAGGGGACAGGCGGGAAAAACTGTTTTTT. Filled out from reference TRBV7-6 and TRBJ1-4, the complete variable domain reads GAGVSQSPRYKVTKRGQDVALRCDPISGHVSLYWYRQALGQGPEFLTYFNYEAQQDKSGLPNDRFSAERPEGSISTLTIQRTEQRDSAMYRCASSSGGDRREKLFFGSGTQLSVL.

The J gene is TRBJ1-1, the V gene TRBV6-4; 7 bases agree with TRBD1. Unmatched junction bases numbered 5, after V lost 6 bases and J lost 1 base. Germline V gene lookup returns CDR1 MRHNA and CDR2 SNTAGT. The length of the CDR3 is 14 residues. The CDR3 sequence is CASRRQGENTEAFF. The DNA for the CDR3 is TGTGCCAGCAGGAGGCAGGGGGAGAACACTGAAGCTTTCTTT.

This chain joins TRBV7-9 and TRBJ1-5; a possible D gene is TRBD1 (5 bases). CDR3 length: 13 residues. V was pared by 4 bases and J by 7 bases, with 11 bases between. From germline, CDR1 is SEHNR and CDR2 FQNEAQ (reference sequence). The CDR3 loop is CASSSSGDQPQHF. DNA of the CDR3: TGTGCCAGCAGCTCATCCGGGGACCAGCCCCAGCATTTT.

The genes are TRBV6-1 and TRBJ2-7; D possibly corresponds to TRBD2 (5 bases). Trimming cost V 10 bases and J 7 bases, with 14 bases left between them. The length of the CDR3 is 11 residues. Germline V gives CDR1 MNHNS, CDR2 SASEGT. As DNA, the CDR3 is TGTGCCACCCAGCGGCCAGGAGAGCAGTACTTC. Translated: CATQRPGEQYF.